This T cell receptor (beta chain) was obtained from a study of cytomegalovirus exposure and HLA in healthy donors. Study overall: The 100 to 150 validation repertoires matched the roughly 700 first-cohort repertoires in platform, a later analysis reported.

These donors were members of the approximately 110-subject validation cohort, a group separate from the roughly 670-subject first cohort. Overall study results and limits: Reportedly, diagnosis of cytomegalovirus status by the classifier showed high specificity and sensitivity. There were some 150 TCR beta chains listed as cytomegalovirus-associated.

CDR3 length: 17 amino acids. V gave up 1 base and J gave up 6 bases; unmatched junction bases: 13. Germline V gene sequence: CDR1 KGHSH, CDR2 LQKENI. Note on this clone: Its cognate antigen is unknown.

Sequencing used immunoSEQ multiplex PCR; TCRdb keeps in-frame clones, though not all of them. The profile shows approximately 130,000 clones, around nine tenths of them singletons. The sequencing input was PBMCs. The clonotype was recovered from a woman aged 18-29 years in good health and CMV-seronegative. The gene calls are TRBV18 and TRBJ2-5, with 8 positions matching TRBD1. The chain's CDR3 is CASSPLSSDRVPKTQYF. Here the CDR3 DNA reads TGTGCCAGCTCACCACTCTCTTCGGACAGGGTACCCAAGACCCAGTACTTC.